The 16 T cell receptor beta chains below come from one sample, sequenced in a study of blood T cell repertoires in COVID-19. Clones were read by immunoSEQ multiplex PCR, and TCRdb kept only the in-frame ones, dropping some. The sample holds around 170,000 clones, roughly four fifths seen once. Sample: peripheral blood. The receptors were sampled from a woman between 40 and 55 years old with acute or convalescent COVID-19.

The V and J genes are TRBV6-2 or TRBV6-3 and TRBJ2-1, with 10 bases fitting TRBD2. V shed 6 bases, J shed 0 bases, and the junction held 14 bases outside the gene matches. The CDR3 runs 19 residues. Germline lookup yields CDR1 MNHEY and CDR2 SVGEGT. This CDR3 is CASSPGLAGVLSSYNEQFF. Here the CDR3 DNA reads TGTGCCAGCAGCCCTGGTCTAGCGGGAGTGTTGAGCTCCTACAATGAGCAGTTCTTC.

The J gene is TRBJ1-2, the V gene TRBV5-1; maybe TRBD1 (5 bases). CDR3 length: 14 residues. V dropped 3 bases and J dropped 7 bases, with 16 bases sitting between them. Germline lookup yields CDR1 SGHRS and CDR2 YFSETQ. CDR3 in amino acids: CASSSDRGGTGYTF. CDR3 bases: TGCGCCAGCAGCTCCGACCGGGGGGGGACTGGCTACACCTTC. Combining the CDR3 with reference TRBV5-1 and TRBJ1-2 gives the whole variable domain KAGVTQTPRYLIKTRGQQVTLSCSPISGHRSVSWYQQTPGQGLQFLFEYFSETQRNKGNFPGRFSGRQFSNSRSEMNVSTLELGDSALYLCASSSDRGGTGYTFGSGTRLTVV.

V gene TRBV30 combines with J gene TRBJ2-2, with 7 bases lining up with TRBD2. With V trimmed by 1 base and J by 3 bases, 5 bases remained unmatched. CDR3 length: 15 residues. The germline CDR1 and CDR2 sequences are GTSNPN and SVGIG (reference sequence). The DNA for the CDR3 is TGTGCCTGGAGTGCCTGGGGAGGGGACACCGGGGAGCTGTTTTTT. This codes for CAWSAWGGDTGELFF. Together with reference TRBV30 and TRBJ2-2, the CDR3 gives the full variable domain: SQTIHQWPATLVQPVGSPLSLECTVEGTSNPNLYWYRQAAGRGLQLLFYSVGIGQISSEVPQNLSASRPQDRQFILSSKKLLLSDSGFYLCAWSAWGGDTGELFFGEGSRLTVL.

DNA of the CDR3: TGTGCCACCAGCAGAGACCCCGGGACAGGGGATGAGCAGTTCTTC. This gives the protein CATSRDPGTGDEQFF. The V gene is TRBV15, the J gene TRBJ2-1; 10 bases line up with TRBD1. With 0 bases clipped from V and 8 bases from J, the junction kept 4 bases outside the gene matches. This CDR3 has 15 residues. The germline V gene encodes CDR1 LNHNV and CDR2 YYDKDF (reference sequence).

The chain has TRBV6-2 or TRBV6-3 and TRBJ1-2, with TRBD1 identical over 8 bases. There are 16 residues in the CDR3. CDR1 and CDR2 from the germline V gene are MNHEY and SVGEGT. With V trimmed by 5 bases and J by 3 bases, 11 bases remained unmatched. Here the CDR3 DNA reads TGTGCCAGCAGTGACCTATGGACAGGGATGGACTATGGCTACACCTTC. Encoded protein: CASSDLWTGMDYGYTF.

This chain uses TRBV29-1 with TRBJ2-3, with 11 bases matching TRBD2. Germline values: CDR1 SQVTM, CDR2 ANQGSEA. Losses at the gene ends were 2 bases for V and 3 bases for J; bases not matched to a gene: 4. CDR3 size: 15 residues. The CDR3 DNA is TGCAGCGTTGAAACCCCTAGCGGGGGGACAGATACGCAGTATTTT. It translates to CSVETPSGGTDTQYF.

This rearrangement joins TRBV5-5 to TRBJ2-5; D gene unclear. The CDR3 contains 12 residues. In germline, CDR1 is SGHKS, CDR2 YYEKEE (reference sequence). Trimming cost V 2 bases and J 5 bases, with 7 bases left between them. In DNA form, the CDR3 reads TGTGCCAGCAGCTTAATTCTGGAGACCCAGTACTTC. Amino acids: CASSLILETQYF.

The chain combines TRBV3-1 (or the pseudogene TRBV3-2) with TRBJ1-4; 7 nucleotides match TRBD1. The CDR3 contains 13 residues. The V gene's germline CDR1 is LGHDT and CDR2 YNNKEL (reference sequence). V dropped 6 bases and J dropped 7; count of bases not matched to a gene: 5. CDR3 bases: TGTGCCAGCAGTCGACAGGGATCTGAAAAACTGTTTTTT. It translates to CASSRQGSEKLFF.

Only a few counts were recorded for this clone. The chain has TRBV28 and TRBJ2-7, with 11 bases fitting TRBD2. The CDR3 length is 16 residues. Trimming took 4 bases from V and 3 from J; bases not matched to a gene: 8. Germline V lookup: CDR1 MDHEN, CDR2 SYDVKM. CDR3 loop: CASSSPSGRHFYEQYF. The CDR3 coding sequence is TGTGCCAGCAGTTCCCCTAGCGGGAGGCACTTCTACGAGCAGTACTTC. The full variable domain, with the rest looked up from reference TRBV28 and TRBJ2-7, is DVKVTQSSRYLVKRTGEKVFLECVQDMDHENMFWYRQDPGLGLRLIYFSYDVKMKEKGDIPEGYSVSREKKERFSLILESASTNQTSMYLCASSSPSGRHFYEQYFGPGTRLTVT.

V gene TRBV9 combines with J gene TRBJ2-5; 8 bases fit TRBD2. With V trimmed by 6 bases and J by 5 bases, 12 bases remained unmatched. This CDR3 comprises 15 residues. Germline CDR1 is SGDLS and CDR2 is YYNGEE. CDR3 loop: CASNTGGASTETQYF. Here the CDR3 DNA reads TGTGCCAGCAACACGGGGGGGGCTAGCACGGAGACCCAGTACTTC.

This clone has only a few counts. V gene TRBV7-2 combines with J gene TRBJ1-5; 7 bases are a match to TRBD1. Germline lookup yields CDR1 SGHTA and CDR2 FQGNSA. The V segment lost 6 bases and the J segment 4 bases; nucleotides outside the gene matches: 9. The CDR3 has 15 residues. The CDR3 DNA follows: TGTGCCAGCAGAGCACAGGGGAACCTGAATCAGCCCCAGCATTTT. Translation gives CASRAQGNLNQPQHF.

This chain connects TRBV5-1 to TRBJ1-2, with D unclear. This CDR3 has 13 amino acids. Trimming took off 0 bases at V and 6 bases at J, with 9 bases between the two ends. Germline assignment: CDR1 SGHRS and CDR2 YFSETQ. CDR3 residues: CASSLGDTHGYTF. The CDR3 DNA reads TGCGCCAGCAGCTTGGGTGACACCCATGGCTACACCTTC.

This clone was detected only a few times. This rearrangement joins TRBV28 to TRBJ1-2, with D maybe TRBD1 (5 bases). Trimming removed 8 bases at V and 4 bases at J, with 14 bases between. From germline, CDR1 is MDHEN and CDR2 SYDVKM. The CDR3 runs to 13 residues. The CDR3 DNA sequence: TGTGCCAGCGCCAAAGGGGACTCCTATGGCTACACCTTC. This codes for CASAKGDSYGYTF.

V gene TRBV27 combines with J gene TRBJ2-7, with D possibly being TRBD2 (5 bases). CDR1 is MNHEY, CDR2 SMNVEV, per germline (reference sequence). Trimming pared 7 bases from V and 5 bases from J, leaving 15 bases between. This CDR3 comprises 13 residues. Here the CDR3 DNA reads TGTGCCAGCATTGCGCGGGCTACCCACGAGCAGTACTTC. Protein sequence: CASIARATHEQYF.

This sequence joins TRBV27 and TRBJ1-1; D call uncertain. Per the germline V gene, CDR1 is MNHEY and CDR2 is SMNVEV (reference sequence). Trimming removed 5 bases from V and 5 bases from J, with 18 bases in between. This CDR3 has 15 amino acids. CDR3 bases: TGTGCCAGCAGTCTTGGCCCCCAGGTTGGAACTGAAGCTTTCTTT. It codes for CASSLGPQVGTEAFF.

V and J are TRBV9 and TRBJ1-1, with D hard to call. The CDR3 consists of 15 residues. Trimming stripped 0 bases from V and 0 bases from J, with 9 bases between. Germline-derived CDR1 and CDR2 are SGDLS and YYNGEE. CDR3 nucleotides: TGTGCCAGCAGCGTAGATCTCCTTATGAACACTGAAGCTTTCTTT. This encodes CASSVDLLMNTEAFF.